This T cell receptor (beta chain) was retrieved from a study of cytomegalovirus exposure and HLA in healthy donors (dated by TCRdb to about 2017). Looking at the study overall: According to a later analysis, one platform produced both the 120 validation repertoires and the roughly 640 repertoires of the first cohort. In addition to the first cohort of hundreds of subjects, a separate validation cohort of approximately 130 different subjects was used. The study combined high-throughput TCR immunosequencing, statistical association of individual TCRs with disease status, and machine learning to predict cytomegalovirus infection status. The study aimed to test whether cataloging public T cell receptors could reveal signatures of past pathogen exposure. Study-wide conclusions, independent of this receptor: A later analysis found that TCRs clustered in the first cohort also tended to co-occur in the roughly 110 validation repertoires, with 94% of cluster scores above 0. Most TCR sequences were seen in very few donors, while some public TCRs were found in many individuals. The classifier was reported to diagnose cytomegalovirus status with high specificity and sensitivity in both the original and validation cohorts. According to the authors, the approach could potentially be generalized to other disease states and immunological phenotypes. The study listed 164 TCR beta chains as associated with cytomegalovirus. A later analysis lacked HLA typing for the validation cohort, so it scored co-occurrence in that cohort across all 120 or so repertoires. A few of the identified cytomegalovirus-associated TCR beta chains were confirmed in vitro to be specific for cytomegalovirus antigens.

Libraries were built with the immunoSEQ multiplex PCR assay. The published analysis was carried out like this. A statistical classification framework was developed to diagnose cytomegalovirus status using the catalog of TCR beta chain sequences. Held by TCRdb, this immuneACCESS table contains in-frame sequences only and omits some clones. Under half of the omission traces to an unresolved V gene where checked; the cause of the rest is unknown. V, J and clone size are those of that table, while D and trimming were read from the DNA. The sample table shows about 180,000 clones, and 86% are seen once. Approximately 2.5% of the sample lies in the top ten. With respect to this clone: Its antigen has not been determined. Base qualities are not recorded, but no much larger clone differs from it by a single base.

The donors belonged to the validation cohort of around 120 subjects, which was separate from the approximately 610-subject first cohort. The sequenced material came from PBMCs. This TCR was sampled from a man younger than 35 in good health and CMV-seropositive.

CDR3 region: CASTPLCSGRQCEQFF. The DNA sequence reads TGTGCCAGCACCCCCCTCTGTAGCGGTCGACAATGTGAGCAGTTCTTC. The rearranged chain carries TRBV6-6 and TRBJ2-1; a tentative D call is TRBD2 (6 bases match). The CDR3 numbers 16 residues from cysteine through phenylalanine. Only the CDR3 region is kept as DNA, spanning 48 bases read in frame from base 1. Deletion took 7 bases off V and 9 bases off J, with a span of 25 bases between the germline ends. CDR1 and CDR2 are read off the germline V gene (reference sequence) as MNHNY and SVGAGI.